One and the same sample provided the 24 T cell receptor beta chains below, sequenced in a study of Graves' ophthalmopathy and Graves' hyperthyroidism. The TCR beta CDR3 regions underwent amplification from RNA transcripts. HTBI primers served in a first-round RT-PCR, which a second-round multiplex PCR followed. TCRdb redid the calling of the multiplex PCR reads with MiXCR, one entry per CDR3 protein. In the table there are about 620,000 distinct CDR3 sequences, approximately 22% of which are singletons. The sequenced sample was peripheral blood. Source of these receptors: a woman under 30 with stable Graves' hyperthyroidism. Some clones in this sample may be carry-over from other donors' samples.

This clonotype turned up a few times. The rearrangement joins TRBV2 to TRBJ1-1; 8 bases are a match to TRBD1. V gave up 4 bases and J gave up 3 bases; unmatched junction bases: 4. Germline V gene sequence: CDR1 SNHLY, CDR2 FYNNEI. The CDR3 covers 14 residues. The CDR3 nucleotides read TGTGCCAGCAGTGGGACAGGGTTTTACACTGAAGCTTTCTTT. It is translated as CASSGTGFYTEAFF.

This clonotype was seen only once. The chain couples TRBV20-1 to TRBJ1-5, with a weak D call TRBD1 (6 bases). In germline, CDR1 is DFQATT, CDR2 SNEGSKA (reference sequence). Trimming pared 0 bases from V and 2 bases from J, leaving 11 bases between. The CDR3 is 15 amino acids. The CDR3, as DNA: TGCAGTGCTAGAGATGAGAACAGGGGCAATCAGCCCCAGCATTTT. Translated: CSARDENRGNQPQHF.

This clonotype was counted at least ten times. The rearrangement uses TRBV28 and TRBJ1-2; D is ambiguous. The CDR3 extends over 15 amino acids. Trimming left V 3 bases short and J 3 bases short, with 14 bases between. In germline, CDR1 is MDHEN, CDR2 SYDVKM. This chain's CDR3 is CASSLGVKEYYGYTF. CDR3 DNA sequence: TGTGCCAGCAGTTTGGGTGTGAAGGAATACTATGGCTACACCTTC.

This clonotype was seen a handful of times. The V call is TRBV7-2, the J call TRBJ2-1; D call uncertain. Germline values: CDR1 SGHTA, CDR2 FQGNSA. The CDR3 has 15 amino acids. Trimming pared 5 bases from V and 0 bases from J, leaving 11 bases between. CDR3 in amino acids: CASSLTPSSYNEQFF. Written as DNA, the CDR3 is TGTGCCAGCAGCCTGACTCCAAGCTCCTACAATGAGCAGTTCTTC.

This clonotype occurred many times. This chain joins TRBV6-5 and TRBJ1-1, with TRBD1 as a possible D gene (6 bases). Trimming shortened V by 0 bases and J by 5 bases, and 13 bases separated the two germline ends. The CDR3 sequence is 15 residues long. Per germline, CDR1 MNHEY and CDR2 SVGAGI. CDR3 in DNA: TGTGCCAGCAGTTACTCGAGGGGGGGGACGACTGAAGCTTTCTTT. It codes for CASSYSRGGTTEAFF.

This clonotype showed up just a few times. The chain carries TRBV20-1 and TRBJ1-5; D is possibly TRBD1 (5 bases). The V end lost 4 bases, the J end lost 4 bases, and 14 bases lay between the germline ends. This CDR3 region has 14 residues. Looked up from germline, CDR1 is DFQATT and CDR2 is SNEGSKA (reference sequence). CDR3 sequence reads: CSAISPGVNQPQHF. CDR3 DNA sequence: TGCAGTGCTATCTCCCCGGGGGTAAATCAGCCCCAGCATTTT.

Remarks on this clonotype: A single base separates this from a much larger clone, so it may be a read error. This rearrangement joins TRBV19 to TRBJ2-5, with 7 bases fitting TRBD1. Germline CDR1 and CDR2: LNHDA and SQIVND (reference sequence). The CDR3 runs 15 residues. The CDR3 nucleotides read TGTGCCAGTTCTTCCCCGGGACAGAGCAAAGAGTCCCAGTACTTC. Amino acid sequence: CASSSPGQSKESQYF.

This clonotype was seen ten or more times. The rearrangement links TRBV20-1 to TRBJ2-5, with D maybe TRBD1 (6 bases). Germline V gene data show CDR1 as DFQATT and CDR2 as SNEGSKA (reference sequence). The V gene lost 5 bases and the J gene lost 4 bases, with 14 bases spanning the gap. The CDR3 is 13 residues long. The CDR3 here is CSAGLQGGETQYF. As DNA, the CDR3 is TGCAGTGCTGGATTACAAGGGGGAGAGACCCAGTACTTC.

With regard to this clonotype: At one boundary the junction diverges from the germline segment, which might be a read error. The V gene is TRBV11-2, the J gene TRBJ1-1, with 10 bases matching TRBD1. CDR1 SGHAT and CDR2 FQNNGV come from the germline V gene. The CDR3 has 17 residues. In DNA form, the CDR3 reads TGTGCCAGCAGCTTAATTATCCCGGGACAGGGGAACACTGAAGCTTGCTTT. This gives the protein CASSLIIPGQGNTEACF.

This clonotype occurred many times. The chain is built from TRBV10-3 and TRBJ1-3, with D perhaps matching TRBD1 (6 bases). Between the trimmed V and J ends, which lost 6 bases and 2 bases, there was a span of 14 bases. This CDR3 has 15 residues. Germline CDR1 ENHRY, CDR2 SYGVKD. The CDR3 reads CAISPGTSPGNTIYF. The DNA of the CDR3 is TGTGCCATCAGCCCCGGGACAAGCCCTGGAAACACCATATATTTT.

This clonotype was counted ten times or more. The chain uses TRBV18 and TRBJ2-5; tentative D call: TRBD1 (6 bases). The V end lost 3 bases, the J end lost 0 bases, and 11 bases lay between the germline ends. CDR3 length: 15 residues. Germline CDR1 KGHSH, CDR2 LQKENI. The CDR3 DNA reads TGTGCCAGCTCACCCGGGACAAAGTACCAAGAGACCCAGTACTTC. As protein: CASSPGTKYQETQYF.

This clonotype was counted ten times or more. V and J are TRBV18 and TRBJ1-1; possibly TRBD1 for D (6 bases). The germline V and J ends were trimmed by 1 base and 7 bases, with 10 bases remaining between them. CDR3 length equals 13 residues. Germline V lookup: CDR1 KGHSH, CDR2 LQKENI. The CDR3 here is CASSPLDRFEAFF. CDR3 sequence (DNA): TGTGCCAGCTCACCACTAGACAGGTTTGAAGCTTTCTTT.

This clonotype has ten or more counts. The gene calls are TRBV6-5 and TRBJ2-4; 8 nucleotides agree with TRBD2. This CDR3 region has 17 residues. Unmatched junction bases numbered 5, after V lost 0 bases and J lost 1 base. Germline V gives CDR1 MNHEY, CDR2 SVGAGI. In DNA, the CDR3 is TGTGCCAGCAGTTACTCGGACCGGGAGGGGGCCAAAAACATTCAGTACTTC. Encoded protein: CASSYSDREGAKNIQYF.

This clonotype was observed a handful of times. V and J are TRBV5-1 and TRBJ1-1; 9 bases agree with TRBD1. CDR1 and CDR2 (germline): SGHRS, YFSETQ. V shed 0 bases, J shed 4 bases, and the junction held 4 bases outside the gene matches. The CDR3 is 15 amino acids. The CDR3 DNA follows: TGCGCCAGCAGCTTGGGACAGGGGGGAGGCACTGAAGCTTTCTTT. This encodes CASSLGQGGGTEAFF.

The rearrangement joins TRBV12-3 or TRBV12-4 to TRBJ2-5, with 10 bases lining up with TRBD1. The CDR3 spans 15 residues. Trimming cost V 7 bases and J 5 bases; bases outside gene matches: 10. CDR3 region: CASTSGQGRGETQYF. The CDR3 nucleotides read TGTGCCAGCACCTCGGGACAGGGGAGGGGGGAGACCCAGTACTTC.

This clonotype appeared once. A read error may be the cause here, since a much bigger clone is one base away. This chain connects TRBV19 to TRBJ2-5; D is unclear. The CDR3 length is 13 residues. Germline CDR1 is LNHDA and CDR2 is SQIVND (reference sequence). The CDR3 DNA follows: TGTGCCACCTCCCTAATGAACCAAGAGAGCCAGTACTTC. It yields the protein CATSLMNQESQYF.

The V gene is TRBV19, the J gene TRBJ2-2, with 7 nucleotides matching TRBD2. The ends lost 6 bases at V and 8 bases at J; junction bases unmatched: 9. Germline assignment: CDR1 LNHDA and CDR2 SQIVND (reference sequence). This CDR3 is built from 14 residues. The CDR3 region has the DNA TGTGCCAGTAGCCGGAGCGGGGATCTGGGGGAGCTGTTTTTT. Translation: CASSRSGDLGELFF.

This clonotype has only a few counts. This rearrangement joins TRBV20-1 to TRBJ2-7; no reliable D call. Trimming shortened V by 2 bases and J by 5 bases, and 4 bases separated the two germline ends. The CDR3 is 10 residues long. Germline lookup yields CDR1 DFQATT and CDR2 SNEGSKA (reference sequence). In DNA, the CDR3 is TGCAGTGCTAGAAGGGACGAGCAGTACTTC. Translation: CSARRDEQYF.

V gene TRBV6-4 combines with J gene TRBJ1-1, with no clear D. The V gene lost 3 bases and the J gene lost 2 bases, with 13 bases spanning the gap. This CDR3 spans 15 amino acids. Germline V gene sequence: CDR1 MRHNA, CDR2 SNTAGT. The CDR3 here is CASSEYPGPNTEAFF. The CDR3, as DNA: TGTGCCAGCAGTGAGTACCCCGGCCCAAACACTGAAGCTTTCTTT.

The CDR3 DNA reads as TGTGCCAGCAGCCACAGTTGGGGAGGGGGCCCCTACGAGCAGTACTTC. It codes for CASSHSWGGGPYEQYF. The chain uses TRBV9 and TRBJ2-7; D is tentatively TRBD1 or TRBD2 (7 bases each). Trimming shortened V by 4 bases and J by 2 bases, and 19 bases separated the two germline ends. The CDR3 has 16 residues. Germline V CDR1 and CDR2: SGDLS, YYNGEE.

This clonotype was counted only a few times. The rearrangement uses TRBV6-1 and TRBJ2-3, with TRBD1 matching 7 bases. The germline CDR1 and CDR2 sequences are MNHNS and SASEGT. V trimming: 1 base; J trimming: 4 bases; junction bases outside the gene matches: 8. The CDR3 has 16 residues. Here the CDR3 reads CASSEERQGVSDTQYF. CDR3 sequence (DNA): TGTGCCAGCAGTGAAGAACGACAGGGAGTGTCAGATACGCAGTATTTT.

This clonotype was picked up a small number of times. Sequence at one end of the junction differs from germline and may be a read error. The genes are TRBV9 and TRBJ1-3; no clear D. The CDR3 totals 16 residues. Per the germline V gene, CDR1 is SGDLS and CDR2 is YYNGEE. CDR3 sequence: CANSVAPRSSGNTIYF. DNA for the CDR3: TGTGCCAACAGCGTAGCCCCCCGAAGCTCTGGAAACACCATATATTTT.

This CDR3 reads CASSQEPLSEAFF. The CDR3 DNA is TGCGCCAGCAGCCAAGAACCCCTGTCTGAAGCTTTCTTT. The J gene is TRBJ1-1, the V gene TRBV4-1; D remains unclear. The CDR3 loop spans 13 amino acids. Trimming took 0 bases from V and 6 from J, leaving 8 bases between them. The germline V gene has CDR1 MGHRA and CDR2 YSYEKL.

Ten or more counts support this clonotype. V and J are TRBV6-1 and TRBJ2-7; tentatively, D is TRBD2 (5 bases). CDR3 length: 14 residues. CDR1 is MNHNS, CDR2 SASEGT, per germline. V shed 5 bases and J shed 1 base, with 12 bases lying between them. The CDR3 nucleotides are TGTGCCAGCAGTCAGGACTTTCGTTCCTACGAGCAGTACTTC. Translating it yields CASSQDFRSYEQYF.